Shown below are 21 T cell receptor beta chains from a single sample sequenced in a study of CD8 T cells in ankylosing spondylitis. TCRdb used MiXCR to reprocess the 5' RACE reads, holding one entry per CDR3 protein. The table shows roughly 300,000 distinct CDR3 sequences, with 7% to 9% occurring only once. Findings and caveats of the study: Ankylosing spondylitis blood seemed to carry a telltale TCR beta motif made of fewer than 10 highly homologous variants.

Antigens of these TCRs are unknown. Sequenced material: blood, either unsorted or a sorted T cell fraction (not recorded which). The receptor set was obtained from a male donor with ankylosing spondylitis.

The CDR3 here is CASSLTFAGVNTEAFF. As DNA, the CDR3 is TGTGCCAGCAGCTTAACGTTCGCAGGGGTGAACACTGAAGCTTTCTTT. This sequence joins TRBV7-3 and TRBJ1-1; D possibly corresponds to TRBD1 (6 bases). The germline CDR1 and CDR2 sequences are SGHTA and FQGTGA. This CDR3 has 16 amino acids. The ends were cut back, 0 bases at V and 0 bases at J, with 11 bases in the middle.

The chain is built from TRBV6-1 and TRBJ2-3, with 10 bases that match TRBD2. Germline lookup yields CDR1 MNHNS and CDR2 SASEGT. V dropped 8 bases and J dropped 6; count of bases not matched to a gene: 14. This CDR3 has 16 residues. For the CDR3, the DNA is TGTGCCAGCGCTAGCGGGGGAAACAAACGGGGGGATACGCAGTATTTT. Amino acid sequence: CASASGGNKRGDTQYF.

This clonotype showed up many times. The rearrangement links TRBV3-1 to TRBJ2-2; 7 bases line up with TRBD2. This CDR3 is built from 16 residues. The trim removed 8 bases at V and 1 base at J, leaving 10 bases unmatched. The germline gives CDR1 LGHDT, CDR2 YNNKEL (reference sequence). The DNA for the CDR3 is TGTGCCAGCTTAAAAGGGGCTAGCGGGAACACCGGGGAGCTGTTTTTT. It yields the protein CASLKGASGNTGELFF.

Many counts were recorded for this clonotype. This chain joins TRBV29-1 and TRBJ1-1; TRBD1 matches at 7 bases. The CDR3 runs 11 residues. Per the germline V gene, CDR1 is SQVTM and CDR2 is ANQGSEA. J lost 3 bases, V lost 6 bases, and 1 base had no gene match. The CDR3 spells CSVGTDTEAFF. In DNA, the CDR3 is TGCAGCGTGGGGACAGACACTGAAGCTTTCTTT.

The chain carries TRBV29-1 and TRBJ2-7; the D call may be TRBD1 or TRBD2 (5 bases each). The CDR3 has 11 residues. The V end lost 6 bases, the J end lost 2 bases, and 8 bases lay between the germline ends. Per the germline V gene, CDR1 is SQVTM and CDR2 is ANQGSEA. Here the CDR3 reads CSVQEAYEQYF. In nucleotides, the CDR3 is TGCAGCGTACAGGAGGCCTACGAGCAGTACTTC.

About this clonotype itself: A much larger clone differs from this one at a single base, so this may be a read error. This rearrangement joins TRBV12-3 or TRBV12-4 to TRBJ2-7, with D hard to call. The CDR3 contains 14 residues. The CDR3: CASCLLRSSYEQYF. In DNA form, the CDR3 reads TGTGCCAGCTGTTTACTGCGGAGCTCCTACGAGCAGTACTTC.

The table lists this clonotype with a few counts. The chain combines TRBV10-3 with TRBJ1-6; 7 bases align to TRBD1. Losses at the gene ends were 4 bases for V and 9 bases for J; bases not matched to a gene: 6. The CDR3 contains 14 residues. Germline CDR1 is ENHRY and CDR2 is SYGVKD. DNA of the CDR3: TGTGCCATCAGTGGCCCGGGACAGTCTTCACCCCTCCACTTT. Amino acids: CAISGPGQSSPLHF.

This clonotype has a count of ten or more. The chain combines TRBV29-1 with TRBJ2-1, with D hard to call. V gave up 2 bases and J gave up 0 bases, with 11 bases separating them. Germline V gene lookup returns CDR1 SQVTM and CDR2 ANQGSEA. This CDR3 comprises 15 residues. CDR3 sequence: CSVERTESSYNEQFF. The CDR3 DNA follows: TGCAGCGTTGAAAGGACCGAAAGCTCCTACAATGAGCAGTTCTTC.

V usage is TRBV20-1 and J usage is TRBJ2-6; TRBD2 is a possible D gene (6 bases). V was clipped by 6 bases and J by 0 bases, with 21 bases between them. The CDR3 loop spans 18 amino acids. Germline-derived CDR1 and CDR2 are DFQATT and SNEGSKA (reference sequence). This CDR3 is CSAQRAGRESSGANVLTF. The CDR3 nucleotides read TGCAGTGCCCAGAGAGCGGGTCGGGAGAGCTCTGGGGCCAACGTCCTGACTTTC.

This clonotype was counted many times. The CDR3 region is CASRRDSDSPLHF. CDR3 DNA sequence: TGTGCCAGCAGGAGGGACAGCGATTCACCCCTCCACTTT. This chain uses TRBV12-3 or TRBV12-4 with TRBJ1-6; 7 nucleotides agree with TRBD1. V was pared by 6 bases and J by 8 bases, with 4 bases of the junction left unmatched. This CDR3 has 13 amino acids.

This clonotype was observed a few times. The chain links TRBV5-1 to TRBJ2-5, with 13 bases matching TRBD2. The J segment lost 4 bases and the V segment lost 3 bases, leaving 6 bases of the junction unmatched. This CDR3 contains 16 residues. In germline, CDR1 is SGHRS, CDR2 YFSETQ. CDR3 nucleotide sequence: TGCGCCAGCAGCTCCAACCGACTAGCGGGAGGAGAGACCCAGTACTTC. This sequence encodes CASSSNRLAGGETQYF.

This clonotype was seen ten or more times. This sequence joins TRBV6-1 and TRBJ1-1; D is perhaps TRBD1 (6 bases). Germline loops: CDR1 MNHNS, CDR2 SASEGT. Deletions cut 8 bases from V and 1 base from J, with 11 bases between. The CDR3 is made up of 13 amino acids. The CDR3 DNA follows: TGTGCCAGCTCAAGGGGACAGAACACTGAAGCTTTCTTT. This translates into CASSRGQNTEAFF.

This clonotype has only a few counts. The rearrangement uses TRBV6-1 and TRBJ2-7, with 10 bases aligning to TRBD1. Germline V gene data show CDR1 as MNHNS and CDR2 as SASEGT. Trimming at V came to 6 bases and at J to 4 bases, leaving 9 bases not matched to a gene. CDR3 size: 15 residues. CDR3 in DNA: TGTGCCAGCAGACAAGGAGGGACAGGGGTTTACGAGCAGTACTTC. Its translation: CASRQGGTGVYEQYF.

V and J are TRBV5-1 and TRBJ2-6; D not certain. CDR1 and CDR2 from the germline V gene are SGHRS and YFSETQ. Trimming removed 0 bases at V and 2 bases at J, with 6 bases between. This CDR3 is built from 15 residues. The CDR3 here is CASSLEPPGANVLTF. Here the CDR3 DNA reads TGCGCCAGCAGCTTGGAGCCTCCTGGGGCCAACGTCCTGACTTTC.

The table lists this clonotype with many counts. The rearrangement links TRBV6-4 to TRBJ2-3; D ambiguous. The CDR3 is 14 residues long. In germline, CDR1 is MRHNA, CDR2 SNTAGT. V lost 3 bases and J lost 4, with 11 bases in between. The CDR3, as DNA: TGTGCCAGCAGTGAGGGCCGAGCGTCAGATACGCAGTATTTT. This codes for CASSEGRASDTQYF.

This clonotype has a handful of counts. CDR3 region: CSVRETYNSPLHF. The CDR3 region has the DNA TGCAGCGTGCGGGAGACCTATAATTCACCCCTCCACTTT. The chain joins TRBV29-1 to TRBJ1-6; no definite D call. Trimming stripped 6 bases from V and 2 bases from J, with 8 bases between. Germline V lookup: CDR1 SQVTM, CDR2 ANQGSEA. This CDR3 has 13 residues.

This clonotype appeared many times. This rearrangement joins TRBV7-8 to TRBJ1-2; no clear D gene. CDR3 length: 13 residues. Looked up from germline, CDR1 is SGHVS and CDR2 is FQNEAQ. The V and J ends lost 5 bases and 1 base respectively, with 8 bases between them. The CDR3 region has the DNA TGTGCCAGCAGCCGAGACGGTAACTATGGCTACACCTTC. This gives the protein CASSRDGNYGYTF.

The table lists this clonotype with many counts. The rearrangement joins TRBV14 to TRBJ2-2; TRBD2 is a possible D gene (5 bases). V gave up 4 bases and J gave up 4 bases, with 16 bases separating them. The CDR3 spans 16 residues. Germline CDR1 is SGHDN and CDR2 is FVKESK. CDR3 loop: CASSPSAGKVTGELFF. CDR3 nucleotide sequence: TGTGCCAGCAGCCCCTCAGCCGGGAAGGTCACCGGGGAGCTGTTTTTT.

The sample holds a few counts of this clonotype. V and J are TRBV5-1 and TRBJ2-5; D not resolved. Trimming pared 3 bases from V and 0 bases from J, leaving 9 bases between. The CDR3 contains 14 residues. The germline V gene has CDR1 SGHRS and CDR2 YFSETQ. Written as DNA, the CDR3 is TGCGCCAGCAGCTCCTCCGGACACCAAGAGACCCAGTACTTC. This translates into CASSSSGHQETQYF.

In this sample, this clonotype turned up a few times. V usage is TRBV6-2 or TRBV6-3 and J usage is TRBJ2-1, with 8 bases lining up with TRBD1. The ends lost 4 bases at V and 3 bases at J; junction bases unmatched: 5. The CDR3 sequence is 15 residues long. The germline gives CDR1 MNHEY, CDR2 SVGEGT. CDR3 sequence reads: CASSFSTGVYNEQFF. DNA for the CDR3: TGTGCCAGCAGTTTTTCGACAGGGGTCTACAATGAGCAGTTCTTC.

This clonotype has just a few counts. The CDR3 sequence is CASSLVVGRAVNEQFF. The CDR3 DNA reads TGCGCCAGCAGCTTGGTCGTCGGGAGGGCAGTTAATGAGCAGTTCTTC. This chain joins TRBV5-1 and TRBJ2-1, with 8 bases lining up with TRBD2. Per germline, CDR1 SGHRS and CDR2 YFSETQ. The V segment lost 0 bases and the J segment 7 bases; nucleotides outside the gene matches: 9. The CDR3 sequence is 16 residues long.